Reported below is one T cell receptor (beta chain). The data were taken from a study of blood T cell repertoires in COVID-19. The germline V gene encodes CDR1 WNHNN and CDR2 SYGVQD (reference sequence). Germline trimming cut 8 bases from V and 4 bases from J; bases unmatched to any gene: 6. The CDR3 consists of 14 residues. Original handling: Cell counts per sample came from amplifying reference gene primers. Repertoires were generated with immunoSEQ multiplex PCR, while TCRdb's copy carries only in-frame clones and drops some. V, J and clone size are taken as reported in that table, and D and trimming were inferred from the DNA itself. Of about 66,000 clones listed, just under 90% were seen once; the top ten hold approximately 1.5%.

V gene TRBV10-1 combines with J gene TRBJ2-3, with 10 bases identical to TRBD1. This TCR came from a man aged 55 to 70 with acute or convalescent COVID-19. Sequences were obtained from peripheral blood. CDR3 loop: CASWRTGGPDTQYF. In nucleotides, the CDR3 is TGCGCCAGCTGGCGGACAGGGGGACCAGATACGCAGTATTTT.